These 14 T cell receptor beta chains were sequenced from one sample in a study of T cell responses to AZD1222 COVID-19 vaccine (dated by TCRdb to the early 2020s). The intended sense of this specimen's time point label: baseline before first vaccination. Libraries came from the immunoSEQ multiplex PCR assay. Drawn from immuneACCESS, this table holds only the in-frame rearrangements with V and J called that TCRdb kept. Clones are partly lost; checked studies trace under half to an unresolved V gene and leave the rest unexplained. For this sample the table gives 110,000 to 150,000 clones, of which more than 85% were detected only once. The ten largest clones represent 2.5% to 3.5% of the sample. The material sequenced was peripheral blood, taken on day 0 of AZD1222 vaccination. The origin of the receptors is an adult in good health.

The V and J genes are TRBV28 and TRBJ2-1, with unresolved D. This CDR3 comprises 15 residues. V lost 6 bases, J lost 4 bases, and 16 bases lay in between. Germline V gene sequence: CDR1 MDHEN, CDR2 SYDVKM. DNA of the CDR3: TGTGCCAGCAGCAAACCCCTCGAGCCTTACAATGAGCAGTTCTTC. This codes for CASSKPLEPYNEQFF.

This chain links TRBV27 with TRBJ2-1, with 12 nucleotides matching TRBD2. V was clipped by 4 bases and J by 0 bases; unmatched bases: 10. Germline CDR1 reads MNHEY; CDR2 reads SMNVEV (reference sequence). The CDR3 extends over 19 amino acids. CDR3 bases: TGTGCCAGCAGTTCCTGGAGACTAGCGGGGGCCTTCTCCTACAATGAGCAGTTCTTC. This encodes CASSSWRLAGAFSYNEQFF.

This clone was observed once. The gene calls are TRBV5-8 and TRBJ1-1, with no clear D. The CDR3 totals 15 residues. Germline V gene sequence: CDR1 SGHTS, CDR2 YDEGEE. V was pared by 0 bases and J by 4 bases, with 13 bases between. Here the CDR3 DNA reads TGTGCCAGCAGCTTGGTTCCGGGGTTGGGCACTGAAGCTTTCTTT. Its translation: CASSLVPGLGTEAFF.

The chain carries TRBV28 and TRBJ2-3, with 7 bases lining up with TRBD2. The junction had 10 bases not matched to a gene; V was cut back by 9 bases and J by 4 bases. Germline lookup yields CDR1 MDHEN and CDR2 SYDVKM. This CDR3 contains 14 residues. The CDR3 is CASGEGTSADTQYF. CDR3 nucleotide sequence: TGTGCCAGTGGGGAGGGGACGAGCGCAGATACGCAGTATTTT.

The rearrangement joins TRBV20-1 to TRBJ1-2, with 8 bases that match TRBD1. V trimming: 7 bases; J trimming: 7 bases; junction bases outside the gene matches: 5. Germline CDR1 is DFQATT and CDR2 is SNEGSKA (reference sequence). The CDR3 length is 11 residues. CDR3 bases: TGCAGTGTACAGACAGGGGCTGGCTACACCTTC. It encodes CSVQTGAGYTF.

The CDR3 sequence is CASRPLTGGQETQYF. The DNA for the CDR3 is TGTGCCAGCAGGCCCTTGACAGGGGGCCAAGAGACCCAGTACTTC. This rearrangement joins TRBV27 to TRBJ2-5; 9 bases match TRBD1. The junction had 6 bases not matched to a gene; V was cut back by 6 bases and J by 1 base. This CDR3 contains 15 residues. The germline V gene encodes CDR1 MNHEY and CDR2 SMNVEV (reference sequence).

The J gene is TRBJ2-7, the V gene TRBV6-5, with D maybe TRBD2 (6 bases). The germline CDR1 and CDR2 sequences are MNHEY and SVGAGI. The CDR3 length is 15 residues. V dropped 6 bases and J dropped 2 bases, with 17 bases sitting between them. CDR3 sequence reads: CASSHRRGGPYEQYF. CDR3 coding DNA: TGTGCCAGCAGCCACAGGAGGGGAGGCCCCTACGAGCAGTACTTC.

CDR3 sequence (DNA): TGTGCCAGCAGACCCGGGGGTGCGAACACCGGGGAGCTGTTTTTT. This translates into CASRPGGANTGELFF. The V call is TRBV6-5, the J call TRBJ2-2; D perhaps matches TRBD2 (6 bases). Trimming left V 6 bases short and J 0 bases short, with 11 bases between. CDR1 and CDR2 (germline): MNHEY, SVGAGI. CDR3 length: 15 amino acids.

The chain combines TRBV25-1 with TRBJ1-1; no clear D. Trimming left V 2 bases short and J 4 bases short, with 17 bases between. Germline V gene sequence: CDR1 MGHDK, CDR2 SYGVNS. The CDR3 is 16 amino acids. The CDR3: CASSEVAGIGTTEAFF. The DNA for the CDR3 is TGTGCCAGCAGTGAAGTTGCCGGGATTGGAACCACTGAAGCTTTCTTT.

V usage is TRBV9 and J usage is TRBJ2-5, with 9 bases identical to TRBD1. The J segment lost 7 bases and the V segment lost 0 bases, leaving 7 bases of the junction unmatched. The CDR3 loop spans 15 amino acids. From germline, CDR1 is SGDLS and CDR2 YYNGEE. CDR3 nucleotide sequence: TGTGCCAGCAGCGTAGATGACAGGGGGTTCGGGACCCAGTACTTC. This encodes CASSVDDRGFGTQYF.

This chain connects TRBV18 to TRBJ1-2, with D perhaps TRBD1 (5 bases). The germline gives CDR1 KGHSH, CDR2 LQKENI. Trimming left V 0 bases short and J 4 bases short, with 12 bases between. This CDR3 contains 15 residues. The CDR3 spells CASSPPGTPGYGYTF. CDR3 in DNA: TGTGCCAGCTCACCACCCGGGACCCCGGGCTATGGCTACACCTTC.

J is TRBJ2-5 and V is TRBV5-6, with D uncertain. Germline V lookup: CDR1 SGHDT, CDR2 YYEEEE. The CDR3 runs 13 residues. Deletions cut 4 bases from V and 5 bases from J, with 12 bases between. Here the CDR3 reads CASSRSPLETQYF. In DNA, the CDR3 is TGTGCCAGCAGCCGATCCCCTTTGGAGACCCAGTACTTC.

This chain links TRBV28 with TRBJ1-6; 7 bases align to TRBD1. The CDR3 covers 13 residues. V shed 7 bases and J 10 bases; nucleotides not matched to a gene: 7. CDR1 and CDR2 (germline): MDHEN, SYDVKM. CDR3 DNA sequence: TGTGCCAGCACAGACAGGGTGGACTCACCCCTCCACTTT. This encodes CASTDRVDSPLHF.

The chain combines TRBV30 with TRBJ1-4; no definite D call. This CDR3 spans 14 amino acids. Trimming removed 7 bases at V and 0 bases at J, with 12 bases between. Germline values: CDR1 GTSNPN, CDR2 SVGIG (reference sequence). Here the CDR3 DNA reads TGTGCCTATCTTCCGAGGACAACTAATGAAAAACTGTTTTTT. The encoded protein is CAYLPRTTNEKLFF.